A single sample gave rise to the 30 T cell receptor beta chains below, sequenced in a study of T cell changes during pregnancy in multiple sclerosis. Some clones are missing from TCRdb's copy, which holds only in-frame ones; the method was immunoSEQ multiplex PCR. The data show 20,000 to 25,000 clones, approximately 90% seen once. The source was CD8+ T cells from peripheral blood mononuclear cells, collected in the second trimester of pregnancy. The receptors come from a female donor in good health, enrolled as a control in a pregnancy study.

V and J are TRBV4-1 and TRBJ2-3; D is possibly TRBD2 (6 bases). The CDR3 covers 15 residues. Germline CDR1 is MGHRA and CDR2 is YSYEKL. V was cut by 0 bases and J by 3 bases, with 10 bases left in between. The CDR3 sequence is CASSQEERATDTQYF. The CDR3 bases are TGCGCCAGCAGCCAAGAGGAGCGGGCGACAGATACGCAGTATTTT.

The chain recombines TRBV9 with TRBJ1-6; TRBD1 agrees at 7 bases. Germline V CDR1 and CDR2: SGDLS, YYNGEE. The CDR3 is 17 residues long. J lost 8 bases, V lost 4 bases, and 15 bases had no gene match. The DNA of the CDR3 is TGTGCCAGCAGCTCATCCGGGGTACAGGGGATACATTCACCCCTCCACTTT. This gives the protein CASSSSGVQGIHSPLHF. The complete variable domain, with remaining parts taken from reference TRBV9 and TRBJ1-6, reads DSGVTQTPKHLITATGQRVTLRCSPRSGDLSVYWYQQSLDQGLQFLIQYYNGEERAKGNILERFSAQQFPDLHSELNLSSLELGDSALYFCASSSSGVQGIHSPLHFGNGTRLTVT.

The gene calls are TRBV28 and TRBJ1-5; a weak D match, TRBD1 (6 bases). Trimming cost V 6 bases and J 6 bases, with 18 bases left between them. CDR3 length: 15 amino acids. CDR1 and CDR2 (germline): MDHEN, SYDVKM. The CDR3 DNA sequence: TGTGCCAGCAGAGCCGAGGCGGTGGGGGCTCAGCCCCAGCATTTT. As protein: CASRAEAVGAQPQHF.

The genes are TRBV28 and TRBJ1-2; TRBD1 matches at 7 bases. Germline lookup yields CDR1 MDHEN and CDR2 SYDVKM. Trimming at V came to 3 bases and at J to 5 bases, leaving 9 bases not matched to a gene. CDR3 length: 15 residues. DNA for the CDR3: TGTGCCAGCAGTTTGCTCGACAGGGCGGGGTATGGCTACACCTTC. Its protein product is CASSLLDRAGYGYTF.

The V call is TRBV6-1, the J call TRBJ2-7; no definite D call. The germline gives CDR1 MNHNS, CDR2 SASEGT. The CDR3 is made up of 12 amino acids. Trimming shortened V by 6 bases and J by 2 bases, and 8 bases separated the two germline ends. This CDR3 reads CASSGFPYEQYF. The CDR3 coding sequence is TGTGCCAGCAGCGGGTTTCCCTACGAGCAGTACTTC.

This clone was counted between two and nine times. The CDR3 loop is CASSLAGYSYNEQFF. Written as DNA, the CDR3 is TGTGCCAGCTCATTAGCGGGATACTCCTACAATGAGCAGTTCTTC. V and J are TRBV18 and TRBJ2-1; 8 positions match TRBD2. CDR3 size: 15 residues. Per the germline V gene, CDR1 is KGHSH and CDR2 is LQKENI. Trimming took 5 bases from V and 0 from J; bases not matched to a gene: 3.

The chain couples TRBV29-1 to TRBJ2-3; the match to TRBD2 covers 16 bases. Germline loops: CDR1 SQVTM, CDR2 ANQGSEA. The CDR3 consists of 18 residues. With V trimmed by 6 bases and J by 6 bases, 15 bases remained unmatched. The CDR3 is CSVTPGLAGGDLWDTQYF. The CDR3 DNA reads TGCAGCGTAACTCCGGGACTAGCGGGGGGGGACCTTTGGGATACGCAGTATTTT.

V usage is TRBV5-1 and J usage is TRBJ2-1; TRBD1 might be the D (5 bases). Germline-derived CDR1 and CDR2 are SGHRS and YFSETQ. With 1 base removed from V and 4 bases from J, the gap between germline ends came to 12 bases. This CDR3 comprises 15 residues. The CDR3 DNA reads TGCGCCAGCAGCTTGAGCCAGGGCAGATACAATGAGCAGTTCTTC. It translates to CASSLSQGRYNEQFF.

The chain is built from TRBV11-2 and TRBJ2-1; the D gene is possibly TRBD2 (6 bases). Germline V gene sequence: CDR1 SGHAT, CDR2 FQNNGV. With 1 base removed from V and 6 bases from J, the gap between germline ends came to 10 bases. The CDR3 sequence is 14 residues long. The CDR3 region is CASSLVAGINEQFF. The DNA of the CDR3 is TGTGCCAGCAGCTTAGTTGCGGGAATCAATGAGCAGTTCTTC.

This chain connects TRBV6-4 to TRBJ1-5; a possible D gene is TRBD1 (5 bases). Germline loops: CDR1 MRHNA, CDR2 SNTAGT. V was cut by 4 bases and J by 2 bases, with 15 bases left in between. The CDR3 has 16 residues. CDR3 nucleotide sequence: TGTGCCAGCAGTGGGGTATGGCAGGGTGGCAATCAGCCCCAGCATTTT. Protein product: CASSGVWQGGNQPQHF.

The chain joins TRBV19 to TRBJ2-7; D may be TRBD1 (5 bases). This CDR3 contains 15 residues. The V and J ends lost 5 bases and 1 base respectively, with 15 bases between them. CDR1 is LNHDA and CDR2 is SQIVND in the germline V gene (reference sequence). The CDR3 region has the DNA TGTGCCAGTAGTCCAGGGTCCACCCGATCCTACGAGCAGTACTTC. As protein: CASSPGSTRSYEQYF.

V is TRBV27 and J is TRBJ1-1; D is possibly TRBD1 (5 bases). The CDR3 consists of 12 residues. The V end was cut by 0 bases, the J end by 8 bases, with 7 bases between. CDR1 and CDR2 from the germline V gene are MNHEY and SMNVEV (reference sequence). CDR3 in DNA: TGTGCCAGCAGTTTATCGGGGGGGGAAGCTTTCTTT. This translates into CASSLSGGEAFF.

J is TRBJ1-2 and V is TRBV29-1, with D perhaps matching TRBD1 (6 bases). This CDR3 is 13 amino acids long. The germline V gene encodes CDR1 SQVTM and CDR2 ANQGSEA. The germline V and J ends were trimmed by 5 bases and 4 bases, with 14 bases remaining between them. This CDR3 is CSVTAGALYGYTF. The CDR3 bases are TGCAGCGTTACGGCAGGGGCACTCTATGGCTACACCTTC.

The chain carries TRBV7-9 and TRBJ1-2, with D tentatively TRBD1 (5 bases). CDR3 length: 14 residues. Germline CDR1 SEHNR, CDR2 FQNEAQ (reference sequence). Trimming stripped 4 bases from V and 7 bases from J, with 16 bases between. In DNA form, the CDR3 reads TGTGCCAGCAGCTCCTTGGGGGGTAGTGGTGGCTACACCTTC. As protein: CASSSLGGSGGYTF.

CDR3 region: CASSIAFEGFNQPQHF. The CDR3 nucleotides are TGTGCCAGTAGTATAGCTTTTGAGGGATTCAATCAGCCCCAGCATTTT. V usage is TRBV19 and J usage is TRBJ1-5; the D is unclear. This CDR3 is built from 16 residues. V was trimmed by 1 base and J by 3 bases, leaving 13 bases between them. CDR1 and CDR2 from the germline V gene are LNHDA and SQIVND (reference sequence).

This clone appeared once. The chain couples TRBV10-2 to TRBJ2-7; 8 nucleotides line up with TRBD1. CDR3 length equals 13 residues. Germline V gene sequence: CDR1 WSHSY, CDR2 SAAADI. J gave up 5 bases and V 10 bases, and 10 bases lay outside the gene matches. The CDR3 loop reads CAIQTGVIHEQYF. CDR3 DNA sequence: TGCGCCATCCAGACAGGGGTAATCCACGAGCAGTACTTC.

V is TRBV7-2 and J is TRBJ2-1; D is perhaps TRBD2 (6 bases). V was pared by 5 bases and J by 2 bases, with 16 bases between. This CDR3 has 16 residues. Germline V gene data show CDR1 as SGHTA and CDR2 as FQGNSA. CDR3 DNA sequence: TGTGCCAGCAGCCGCACAACTAGGAGGGCCTACAATGAGCAGTTCTTC. This translates into CASSRTTRRAYNEQFF. The full variable domain, completed using reference TRBV7-2 and TRBJ2-1, is GAGVSQSPSNKVTEKGKDVELRCDPISGHTALYWYRQSLGQGLEFLIYFQGNSAPDKSGLPSDRFSAERTGGSVSTLTIQRTQQEDSAVYLCASSRTTRRAYNEQFFGPGTRLTVL.

The V and J genes are TRBV30 and TRBJ2-7; 9 bases are shared with TRBD2. CDR3 length: 16 residues. V shed 0 bases and J 2 bases; nucleotides not matched to a gene: 8. CDR1 and CDR2 (germline): GTSNPN, SVGIG (reference sequence). CDR3 loop: CAWSVLSLAGPYEQYF. The CDR3 nucleotides read TGTGCCTGGAGTGTACTGTCCCTAGCGGGGCCCTACGAGCAGTACTTC.

The chain links TRBV9 to TRBJ1-1; D perhaps matches TRBD1 (5 bases). The CDR3 extends over 13 amino acids. Germline V lookup: CDR1 SGDLS, CDR2 YYNGEE. Trimming removed 4 bases from V and 4 bases from J, with 11 bases in between. The chain's CDR3 is CASSPAGGTEAFF. CDR3 coding DNA: TGTGCCAGCAGCCCAGCGGGGGGCACTGAAGCTTTCTTT.

The rearrangement links TRBV28 to TRBJ2-3; no clear D. The CDR3 totals 12 residues. Germline V CDR1 and CDR2: MDHEN, SYDVKM. Trimming removed 5 bases at V and 5 bases at J, with 8 bases between. CDR3: CASSTTGDTQYF. In DNA, the CDR3 is TGTGCCAGCAGTACGACGGGAGATACGCAGTATTTT. Supplemented by reference TRBV28 and TRBJ2-3, the full variable domain reads DVKVTQSSRYLVKRTGEKVFLECVQDMDHENMFWYRQDPGLGLRLIYFSYDVKMKEKGDIPEGYSVSREKKERFSLILESASTNQTSMYLCASSTTGDTQYFGPGTRLTVL.

V and J are TRBV11-3 and TRBJ2-7; TRBD2 is a possible D gene (6 bases). Germline CDR1 reads SGHNT; CDR2 reads YENEEA. The ends were cut back, 3 bases at V and 0 bases at J, with 12 bases in the middle. There are 15 residues in the CDR3. CDR3 DNA sequence: TGTGCCAGCAGCTTGAGCGGGTTAAGCTCCTACGAGCAGTACTTC. It specifies CASSLSGLSSYEQYF.

The chain recombines TRBV6-4 with TRBJ2-1; D possibly corresponds to TRBD2 (5 bases). The CDR3 is 13 amino acids. CDR1 is MRHNA, CDR2 SNTAGT, per germline. With 8 bases removed from V and 2 bases from J, the gap between germline ends came to 10 bases. CDR3 sequence reads: CASSPGTYNEQFF. CDR3 nucleotide sequence: TGTGCCAGCTCCCCGGGAACCTACAATGAGCAGTTCTTC.

This clone was recorded a few times. The CDR3 loop is CASSDGALSTDTQYF. Written as DNA, the CDR3 is TGTGCCAGCAGTGACGGGGCCTTAAGCACAGATACGCAGTATTTT. The chain links TRBV6-4 to TRBJ2-3, with a possible D match to TRBD1 (5 bases). The length of the CDR3 is 15 residues. The V gene lost 2 bases and the J gene lost 0 bases, with 9 bases spanning the gap. Looked up from germline, CDR1 is MRHNA and CDR2 is SNTAGT.

The chain uses TRBV6-5 and TRBJ2-2; 9 positions agree with TRBD1. The CDR3 loop spans 14 amino acids. The ends lost 5 bases at V and 7 bases at J; junction bases unmatched: 5. CDR1 and CDR2 from the germline V gene are MNHEY and SVGAGI. CDR3 loop: CASSPGQGVGELFF. The CDR3 DNA is TGTGCCAGCAGTCCGGGACAGGGCGTCGGGGAGCTGTTTTTT.

The chain couples TRBV9 to TRBJ2-1; D is undetermined. Trimming took off 0 bases at V and 7 bases at J, with 14 bases between the two ends. Germline CDR1 and CDR2: SGDLS and YYNGEE. The CDR3 is 15 residues long. The CDR3 loop reads CASSVGLSAMNEQFF. In DNA form, the CDR3 reads TGTGCCAGCAGCGTAGGGCTCAGCGCCATGAATGAGCAGTTCTTC.

The V and J genes are TRBV7-2 and TRBJ2-3, with a tentative D call TRBD2 (6 bases). Per the germline V gene, CDR1 is SGHTA and CDR2 is FQGNSA. This CDR3 comprises 17 residues. V was pared by 1 base and J by 0 bases, with 14 bases between. CDR3: CASSLVRSGYSTDTQYF. The CDR3 DNA is TGTGCCAGCAGCTTAGTCAGGAGCGGGTATAGCACAGATACGCAGTATTTT.

This chain links TRBV2 with TRBJ2-7; TRBD1 agrees at 10 bases. The germline V gene has CDR1 SNHLY and CDR2 FYNNEI. V dropped 6 bases and J dropped 6; count of bases not matched to a gene: 8. This CDR3 has 14 residues. CDR3 in amino acids: CASSVDRGGTEQYF. The CDR3 DNA follows: TGTGCCAGCAGCGTGGACAGGGGGGGAACCGAGCAGTACTTC.

The chain combines TRBV30 with TRBJ1-6; D perhaps matches TRBD1 (6 bases). The V end lost 3 bases, the J end lost 11 bases, and 23 bases lay between the germline ends. Germline values: CDR1 GTSNPN, CDR2 SVGIG (reference sequence). CDR3 length: 16 residues. The CDR3 region is CAWRITGFDGGTPLHF. In DNA form, the CDR3 reads TGTGCCTGGAGGATAACAGGGTTCGACGGTGGTACACCCCTCCACTTT. The whole variable domain, filled in from reference TRBV30 and TRBJ1-6, reads SQTIHQWPATLVQPVGSPLSLECTVEGTSNPNLYWYRQAAGRGLQLLFYSVGIGQISSEVPQNLSASRPQDRQFILSSKKLLLSDSGFYLCAWRITGFDGGTPLHFGNGTRLTVT.

This chain connects TRBV6-4 to TRBJ2-1, with D possibly matching TRBD2 (6 bases). Trimming cost V 0 bases and J 9 bases, with 12 bases left between them. The CDR3 covers 14 residues. Germline values: CDR1 MRHNA, CDR2 SNTAGT. This CDR3 is CASSDSGGAGEQFF. CDR3 DNA sequence: TGTGCCAGCAGTGACTCGGGGGGAGCGGGTGAGCAGTTCTTC.

This clone was detected once. CDR3 protein: CASSNGLAGEHEQYF. The CDR3, as DNA: TGTGCCAGCAGCAACGGACTAGCGGGAGAACACGAGCAGTACTTC. The chain combines TRBV6-5 with TRBJ2-7; TRBD2 aligns across 13 bases. CDR3 length: 15 amino acids. Germline CDR1 reads MNHEY; CDR2 reads SVGAGI. V lost 6 bases, J lost 5 bases, and 7 bases stayed unmatched.